Shown below are 28 T cell receptor beta chains from a single sample sequenced in a study of T cell responses to AZD1222 COVID-19 vaccine. Method: immunoSEQ multiplex PCR; TCRdb's copy keeps in-frame clones and lacks some. The sample consists of 80,000 to 100,000 clones, around 90% of them appearing once. Here the sequenced sample was peripheral blood, taken 28 days after the second AZD1222 dose. All receptors come from an adult who received the AZD1222 COVID-19 vaccine.

This chain joins TRBV6-5 and TRBJ1-5; tentatively, D is TRBD1 (6 bases). Trimming took 6 bases from V and 5 from J, leaving 14 bases between them. The CDR3 is made up of 14 amino acids. Germline V gene lookup returns CDR1 MNHEY and CDR2 SVGAGI. CDR3 nucleotides: TGTGCCAGCAGAACGGGGGGGCGTGATCAGCCCCAGCATTTT. It codes for CASRTGGRDQPQHF.

This clone came up a few times. This chain uses TRBV29-1 with TRBJ1-1; D is unresolved. V was cut by 2 bases and J by 0 bases, with 16 bases left in between. From germline, CDR1 is SQVTM and CDR2 ANQGSEA. This CDR3 has 16 amino acids. CDR3: CSVEFSTFSMNTEAFF. The CDR3 bases are TGCAGCGTTGAATTCTCGACCTTTAGCATGAACACTGAAGCTTTCTTT.

The V call is TRBV18, the J call TRBJ1-4; maybe TRBD1 (6 bases). Germline CDR1 KGHSH, CDR2 LQKENI. This CDR3 is built from 15 residues. Between the trimmed V and J ends, which lost 1 base and 8 bases, there was a span of 14 bases. Here the CDR3 reads CASSPQGGAEEKLFF. DNA of the CDR3: TGTGCCAGCTCACCACAGGGGGGCGCAGAGGAAAAACTGTTTTTT.

This clone was seen a handful of times. Other DNA sequences in the same sample also yield this CDR3. The chain links TRBV18 to TRBJ1-6; 7 bases line up with TRBD1. The CDR3 has 14 amino acids. Germline V gene data show CDR1 as KGHSH and CDR2 as LQKENI. After removal of 4 bases from V and 7 bases from J, the junction contained 4 bases not matched to a gene. DNA of the CDR3: TGTGCCAGCTCACGCGACAGGGAGAATTCACCCCTCCACTTT. Translation gives CASSRDRENSPLHF.

V usage is TRBV10-3 and J usage is TRBJ2-2, with D tentatively TRBD1 (6 bases). The V gene's germline CDR1 is ENHRY and CDR2 SYGVKD. With 4 bases removed from V and 1 base from J, the gap between germline ends came to 13 bases. CDR3 length: 16 residues. The DNA of the CDR3 is TGTGCCATCAGTGGGGGACAACTCTTGAACACCGGGGAGCTGTTTTTT. Amino acid sequence: CAISGGQLLNTGELFF.

The chain links TRBV9 to TRBJ1-2; D not resolved. Between the trimmed V and J ends, which lost 4 bases and 2 bases, there was a span of 9 bases. This CDR3 comprises 13 residues. The V gene's germline CDR1 is SGDLS and CDR2 YYNGEE. The DNA of the CDR3 is TGTGCCAGCAGCACACAGCAAAACTATGGCTACACCTTC. Translating it yields CASSTQQNYGYTF.

The chain links TRBV7-9 to TRBJ2-4; D may be TRBD1 (6 bases). Between the trimmed V and J ends, which lost 6 bases and 5 bases, there was a span of 11 bases. Per germline, CDR1 SEHNR and CDR2 FQNEAQ (reference sequence). CDR3 length: 13 amino acids. For the CDR3, the DNA is TGTGCCAGCAGGGGCTCAGGGGAAAACATTCAGTACTTC. Its protein product is CASRGSGENIQYF.

The rearrangement links TRBV18 to TRBJ1-5, with a tentative D call TRBD1 (6 bases). The germline V and J ends were trimmed by 5 bases and 1 base, with 12 bases remaining between them. Germline assignment: CDR1 KGHSH and CDR2 LQKENI. The CDR3 loop spans 15 amino acids. The CDR3 sequence: CASSDYRASNQPQHF. CDR3 DNA: TGTGCCAGCTCAGATTACAGGGCAAGCAATCAGCCCCAGCATTTT.

The V and J genes are TRBV6-5 and TRBJ2-3; 8 bases line up with TRBD2. The germline V gene encodes CDR1 MNHEY and CDR2 SVGAGI. V lost 8 bases and J lost 3; bases outside the gene matches: 7. CDR3 length: 14 amino acids. The CDR3 sequence is CASRRLAQTDTQYF. CDR3 in DNA: TGTGCCAGCCGAAGACTAGCGCAGACAGATACGCAGTATTTT.

This sequence joins TRBV20-1 and TRBJ2-5, with TRBD2 as a possible D gene (6 bases). Germline assignment: CDR1 DFQATT and CDR2 SNEGSKA (reference sequence). Trimming left V 3 bases short and J 3 bases short, with 11 bases between. The CDR3 is 13 residues long. CDR3 region: CSASRASEETQYF. For the CDR3, the DNA is TGCAGTGCTAGTCGTGCTAGCGAAGAGACCCAGTACTTC.

The sample holds a few counts of this clone. The rearrangement joins TRBV9 to TRBJ2-2, with 7 nucleotides matching TRBD1. Per germline, CDR1 SGDLS and CDR2 YYNGEE. The CDR3 runs 18 residues. V lost 3 bases and J lost 3; bases outside the gene matches: 14. CDR3 amino acids: CASSGLGVGRGYTGELFF. The CDR3 DNA reads TGTGCCAGCAGCGGCCTCGGTGTGGGCAGGGGGTACACCGGGGAGCTGTTTTTT.

V gene TRBV5-1 combines with J gene TRBJ2-5; TRBD2 agrees at 12 bases. This CDR3 has 16 residues. In germline, CDR1 is SGHRS, CDR2 YFSETQ. J gave up 4 bases and V 0 bases, and 4 bases lay outside the gene matches. CDR3 bases: TGCGCCAGCAGCTTGGAGCCTAGCGGGGGGGGAGAGACCCAGTACTTC. Translated, it gives CASSLEPSGGGETQYF.

The chain's CDR3 is CASSLGTEAEAFF. The DNA for the CDR3 is TGTGCCAGCAGCCTAGGGACAGAGGCTGAAGCTTTCTTT. The chain combines TRBV7-9 with TRBJ1-1, with 7 bases aligning to TRBD1. V lost 5 bases and J lost 6; bases outside the gene matches: 6. CDR3 length equals 13 residues. Germline V lookup: CDR1 SEHNR, CDR2 FQNEAQ (reference sequence).

The V call is TRBV25-1, the J call TRBJ2-1; D may be TRBD1 or TRBD2 (5 bases each). The CDR3 extends over 15 amino acids. Germline loops: CDR1 MGHDK, CDR2 SYGVNS. Trimming left V 5 bases short and J 4 bases short, with 15 bases between. The CDR3 DNA reads as TGTGCCAGCAGTTCGGGGCAGCGGTCATACAATGAGCAGTTCTTC. This sequence encodes CASSSGQRSYNEQFF.

The genes are TRBV30 and TRBJ1-2, with D maybe TRBD1 (5 bases). Trimming removed 0 bases at V and 5 bases at J, with 10 bases between. Germline CDR1 GTSNPN, CDR2 SVGIG (reference sequence). The CDR3 totals 13 residues. CDR3 DNA: TGTGCCTGGAGTGTCCCAGGGTGTTATGGCTACACCTTC. Translation gives CAWSVPGCYGYTF.

The CDR3, as DNA: TGCAGCGTTGAGGGAGGTATCTCCTACAATGAGCAGTTCTTC. Its translation: CSVEGGISYNEQFF. The J gene is TRBJ2-1, the V gene TRBV29-1, with a possible D match to TRBD2 (6 bases). The CDR3 is 14 amino acids. CDR1 is SQVTM, CDR2 ANQGSEA, per germline. The ends were cut back, 3 bases at V and 0 bases at J, with 9 bases in the middle.

The chain has TRBV5-1 and TRBJ2-7; maybe TRBD2 (7 bases). V was shortened by 4 bases and J by 2 bases, with 13 bases between the two germline ends. Germline CDR1 SGHRS, CDR2 YFSETQ. There are 14 residues in the CDR3. In nucleotides, the CDR3 is TGCGCCAGCAGCCCTGGGGGGGGCACCTACGAGCAGTACTTC. Protein product: CASSPGGGTYEQYF. Looking up the rest from reference TRBV5-1 and TRBJ2-7 gives the full variable domain: KAGVTQTPRYLIKTRGQQVTLSCSPISGHRSVSWYQQTPGQGLQFLFEYFSETQRNKGNFPGRFSGRQFSNSRSEMNVSTLELGDSALYLCASSPGGGTYEQYFGPGTRLTVT.

The chain has TRBV21-1 and TRBJ2-7; the table's TRBD2 call for D was not verified on the DNA. TRBV21-1 constitutes a pseudogene. The CDR3 loop spans 14 amino acids. CDR3 sequence: CASSGGTEHYEQYF. In DNA, the CDR3 is TGTGCCAGCAGCGGGGGGACGGAACACTACGAGCAGTACTTC.

The V gene is TRBV7-6, the J gene TRBJ2-5; 8 bases map to TRBD2. In germline, CDR1 is SGHVS, CDR2 FNYEAQ. CDR3 length: 16 amino acids. V shed 0 bases, J shed 5 bases, and the junction held 8 bases outside the gene matches. CDR3 amino acids: CASSLAGGAASETQYF. CDR3 DNA sequence: TGTGCCAGCAGCTTAGCCGGGGGGGCCGCCTCGGAGACCCAGTACTTC.

The chain joins TRBV2 to TRBJ2-2, with D possibly matching TRBD2 (7 bases). The CDR3 sequence is 14 residues long. Germline-derived CDR1 and CDR2 are SNHLY and FYNNEI. V lost 3 bases to trimming and J lost 8 bases, with 13 bases between them. The CDR3 region has the DNA TGTGCCAGCAGTGATGAGGGGGGGCTTGGGGAGCTGTTTTTT. It translates to CASSDEGGLGELFF. Using reference TRBV2 and TRBJ2-2 for the parts outside the CDR3, the full variable domain is EPEVTQTPSHQVTQMGQEVILRCVPISNHLYFYWYRQILGQKVEFLVSFYNNEISEKSEIFDDQFSVERPDGSNFTLKIRSTKLEDSAMYFCASSDEGGLGELFFGEGSRLTVL.

This clone was seen a few times. The chain is built from TRBV11-1 and TRBJ2-2; D call uncertain. The germline V gene has CDR1 SGHAT and CDR2 FQDESV (reference sequence). Trimming took off 3 bases at V and 0 bases at J, with 5 bases between the two ends. There are 14 residues in the CDR3. The CDR3 sequence is CASSFAANTGELFF. The CDR3 DNA follows: TGTGCCAGCAGCTTCGCGGCGAACACCGGGGAGCTGTTTTTT.

This chain links TRBV3-1 (or the pseudogene TRBV3-2) with TRBJ2-3, with unresolved D. This CDR3 contains 14 residues. Germline-derived CDR1 and CDR2 are LGHDT and YNNKEL (reference sequence). V was pared by 5 bases and J by 8 bases, with 17 bases between. Here the CDR3 DNA reads TGTGCCAGCAGCTCACCCGGCGAGGACGGTACGCAGTATTTT. This codes for CASSSPGEDGTQYF.

The chain carries TRBV3-1 (or the pseudogene TRBV3-2) and TRBJ2-3; 9 nucleotides line up with TRBD1. V shed 3 bases and J 4 bases; nucleotides not matched to a gene: 5. The CDR3 totals 15 residues. Germline CDR1 reads LGHDT; CDR2 reads YNNKEL (reference sequence). DNA of the CDR3: TGTGCCAGCAGCCATCCGGGACAGGGCTCAGATACGCAGTATTTT. Translating gives CASSHPGQGSDTQYF.

This chain links TRBV19 with TRBJ2-3, with 14 bases fitting TRBD2. The J segment lost 4 bases and the V segment lost 4 bases, leaving 4 bases of the junction unmatched. This CDR3 comprises 16 residues. Germline CDR1 LNHDA, CDR2 SQIVND (reference sequence). The CDR3 spells CASSKSGLAGADTQYF. CDR3 nucleotides: TGTGCCAGTAGTAAGTCGGGACTAGCGGGGGCAGATACGCAGTATTTT.

As for this clone: Other nucleotide sequences from this sample produce the same CDR3. This chain joins TRBV7-9 and TRBJ2-7; a weak D match, TRBD2 (7 bases). This CDR3 spans 15 amino acids. Trimming removed 0 bases from V and 2 bases from J, with 11 bases in between. Germline CDR1 is SEHNR and CDR2 is FQNEAQ (reference sequence). The CDR3 bases are TGTGCCAGCAGCTTAGCGGGGGGGGGCCCCTACGAGCAGTACTTC. Its translation: CASSLAGGGPYEQYF.

The genes are TRBV19 and TRBJ1-5, with D perhaps matching TRBD1 (5 bases). Germline CDR1 reads LNHDA; CDR2 reads SQIVND (reference sequence). Between the trimmed V and J ends, which lost 6 bases and 3 bases, there was a span of 12 bases. The CDR3 loop spans 14 amino acids. The CDR3 is CASRGTGSNQPQHF. The CDR3 region has the DNA TGTGCCAGTAGGGGGACGGGGTCCAATCAGCCCCAGCATTTT. The complete variable domain, with remaining parts taken from reference TRBV19 and TRBJ1-5, reads DGGITQSPKYLFRKEGQNVTLSCEQNLNHDAMYWYRQDPGQGLRLIYYSQIVNDFQKGDIAEGYSVSREKKESFPLTVTSAQKNPTAFYLCASRGTGSNQPQHFGDGTRLSIL.

The gene calls are TRBV19 and TRBJ1-5, with D uncertain. From germline, CDR1 is LNHDA and CDR2 SQIVND (reference sequence). V dropped 8 bases and J dropped 7 bases, with 12 bases sitting between them. This CDR3 spans 12 amino acids. In nucleotides, the CDR3 is TGTGCCAGTTCTGAGGGAAGGCAGCCCCAGCATTTT. It codes for CASSEGRQPQHF.

This chain joins TRBV2 and TRBJ2-7; perhaps TRBD1 as D (5 bases). The CDR3 consists of 14 residues. Trimming left V 7 bases short and J 0 bases short, with 13 bases between. Germline CDR1 SNHLY, CDR2 FYNNEI. The CDR3 DNA sequence: TGTGCCAGCAAATACCAGGGTATCTCCTACGAGCAGTACTTC. This gives the protein CASKYQGISYEQYF.